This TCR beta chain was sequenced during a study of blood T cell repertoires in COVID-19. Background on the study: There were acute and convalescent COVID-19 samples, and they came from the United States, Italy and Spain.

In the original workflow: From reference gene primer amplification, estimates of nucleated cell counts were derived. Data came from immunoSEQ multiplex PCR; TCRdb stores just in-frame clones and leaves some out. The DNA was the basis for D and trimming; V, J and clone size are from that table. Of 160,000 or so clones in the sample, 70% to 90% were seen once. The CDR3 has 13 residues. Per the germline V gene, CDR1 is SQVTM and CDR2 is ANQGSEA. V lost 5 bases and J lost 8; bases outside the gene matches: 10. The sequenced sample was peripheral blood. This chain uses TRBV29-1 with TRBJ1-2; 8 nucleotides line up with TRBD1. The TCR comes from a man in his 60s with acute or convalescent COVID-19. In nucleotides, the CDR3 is TGCAGCGTTCCGGGACAGGTGTCGGGCGGCTACACCTTC. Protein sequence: CSVPGQVSGGYTF.